The 16 T cell receptor beta chains below come from one sample, sequenced in a study of T cell responses to AZD1222 COVID-19 vaccine (dated by TCRdb to the early 2020s). Library preparation used the immunoSEQ multiplex PCR assay. TCRdb obtained this table from immuneACCESS and retained in-frame rearrangements with V and J assigned. These tables miss some clones; where compared with another copy, unresolved V genes account for less than half of the shortfall, and the remainder is unexplained. This sample holds over 130,000 clones; approximately 90% were observed only once. Over 3% of the sample lies in the top ten. The time point tag for this specimen amounts to: about 28 days (+/-7) after the second vaccine dose. The specimen comprised peripheral blood, sampled 28 days after the second AZD1222 dose. The receptors stem from an adult who received the AZD1222 COVID-19 vaccine.

This chain links TRBV5-1 with TRBJ1-1; 7 positions match TRBD1. The CDR3 is 13 amino acids. V lost 4 bases and J lost 1; bases outside the gene matches: 1. CDR1 SGHRS and CDR2 YFSETQ come from the germline V gene. The CDR3 here is CASSRDRNTEAFF. Written as DNA, the CDR3 is TGCGCCAGCAGCCGGGACAGGAACACTGAAGCTTTCTTT.

The J gene is TRBJ2-1, the V gene TRBV28; 8 bases are a match to TRBD2. Germline V gene data show CDR1 as MDHEN and CDR2 as SYDVKM. Trimming at V came to 5 bases and at J to 4 bases, leaving 13 bases not matched to a gene. CDR3 size: 17 residues. As DNA, the CDR3 is TGTGCCAGCAGTCCCAAACTCGGGAGGGCCGGATACAATGAGCAGTTCTTC. This sequence encodes CASSPKLGRAGYNEQFF. Supplemented by reference TRBV28 and TRBJ2-1, the full variable domain reads DVKVTQSSRYLVKRTGEKVFLECVQDMDHENMFWYRQDPGLGLRLIYFSYDVKMKEKGDIPEGYSVSREKKERFSLILESASTNQTSMYLCASSPKLGRAGYNEQFFGPGTRLTVL.

The genes are TRBV4-1 and TRBJ1-1; D is ambiguous. The ends were cut back, 2 bases at V and 0 bases at J, with 4 bases in the middle. Germline CDR1 reads MGHRA; CDR2 reads YSYEKL. The CDR3 contains 13 residues. CDR3 nucleotides: TGCGCCAGCAGCCAACAACTGAACACTGAAGCTTTCTTT. Encoded protein: CASSQQLNTEAFF.

This chain uses TRBV30 with TRBJ2-1; 11 bases fit TRBD2. This CDR3 comprises 13 residues. Trimming took 3 bases from V and 6 from J; bases not matched to a gene: 1. Looked up from germline, CDR1 is GTSNPN and CDR2 is SVGIG (reference sequence). CDR3 protein: CAWRTSGTNEQFF. CDR3 nucleotides: TGTGCCTGGAGGACTAGCGGGACCAATGAGCAGTTCTTC.

V gene TRBV20-1 combines with J gene TRBJ2-1, with TRBD2 identical over 16 bases. With 3 bases clipped from V and 5 bases from J, the junction kept 4 bases outside the gene matches. Germline CDR1 reads DFQATT; CDR2 reads SNEGSKA (reference sequence). The CDR3 has 16 residues. The CDR3 reads CSASGTSGRVNNEQFF. CDR3 coding DNA: TGCAGTGCTAGTGGGACTAGCGGGAGGGTAAACAATGAGCAGTTCTTC.

The V and J genes are TRBV20-1 and TRBJ1-2; no clear D gene. Deletions cut 5 bases from V and 7 bases from J, with 8 bases between. Per germline, CDR1 DFQATT and CDR2 SNEGSKA (reference sequence). The CDR3 has 10 residues. The CDR3 DNA reads as TGCAGTGCTTCAGTGGTTGGCTACACCTTC. It is translated as CSASVVGYTF.

The J gene is TRBJ2-3, the V gene TRBV5-6; D perhaps matches TRBD2 (6 bases). The V gene lost 4 bases and the J gene lost 4 bases, with 10 bases spanning the gap. The germline V gene encodes CDR1 SGHDT and CDR2 YYEEEE. There are 13 residues in the CDR3. The CDR3 sequence: CASSAPGADTQYF. DNA of the CDR3: TGTGCCAGCAGCGCCCCGGGGGCAGATACGCAGTATTTT.

The V and J genes are TRBV19 and TRBJ2-1, with D maybe TRBD2 (7 bases). The CDR3 totals 17 residues. V lost 6 bases and J 0 bases, leaving 18 bases between the germline ends. Germline V gives CDR1 LNHDA, CDR2 SQIVND (reference sequence). The CDR3 sequence is CASRGAGALSSYNEQFF. The CDR3 coding sequence is TGTGCCAGTAGGGGGGCGGGGGCCCTTAGCTCCTACAATGAGCAGTTCTTC.

V gene TRBV28 combines with J gene TRBJ1-5; D may be TRBD1 (5 bases). V lost 7 bases, J lost 4 bases, and 14 bases lay in between. This CDR3 region has 14 residues. Germline lookup yields CDR1 MDHEN and CDR2 SYDVKM. In nucleotides, the CDR3 is TGTGCCAGCACCGTCCAAGGGGAGAATCAGCCCCAGCATTTT. It codes for CASTVQGENQPQHF. The full variable domain, with the rest looked up from reference TRBV28 and TRBJ1-5, is DVKVTQSSRYLVKRTGEKVFLECVQDMDHENMFWYRQDPGLGLRLIYFSYDVKMKEKGDIPEGYSVSREKKERFSLILESASTNQTSMYLCASTVQGENQPQHFGDGTRLSIL.

This clone occurred once. The chain has TRBV3-1 (or the pseudogene TRBV3-2) and TRBJ1-4; no reliable D call. V lost 0 bases to trimming and J lost 3 bases, with 11 bases between them. Looked up from germline, CDR1 is LGHDT and CDR2 is YNNKEL (reference sequence). The CDR3 runs to 16 residues. CDR3 in DNA: TGTGCCAGCAGCCAAGATATGGCGGAGGCTAATGAAAAACTGTTTTTT. Amino acid sequence: CASSQDMAEANEKLFF.

The rearrangement uses TRBV4-2 and TRBJ1-2, with D possibly being TRBD1 (6 bases). The CDR3 totals 16 residues. The V gene's germline CDR1 is LGHNA and CDR2 YNFKEQ. Trimming shortened V by 0 bases and J by 0 bases, and 11 bases separated the two germline ends. CDR3 nucleotide sequence: TGTGCCAGCAGCCAAGAAGGACAGAACCCTAACTATGGCTACACCTTC. It yields the protein CASSQEGQNPNYGYTF.

The chain is built from TRBV28 and TRBJ1-4, with D possibly being TRBD1 (5 bases). The CDR3 covers 15 residues. CDR1 is MDHEN, CDR2 SYDVKM, per germline. The V gene lost 6 bases and the J gene lost 4 bases, with 15 bases spanning the gap. The CDR3 loop is CASRGEVGHNEKLFF. CDR3 nucleotides: TGTGCCAGCAGGGGAGAGGTCGGACATAATGAAAAACTGTTTTTT.

The chain combines TRBV5-8 with TRBJ2-7; 9 nucleotides match TRBD1. In germline, CDR1 is SGHTS, CDR2 YDEGEE. The CDR3 is 14 residues long. The J segment lost 6 bases and the V segment lost 2 bases, leaving 6 bases of the junction unmatched. In nucleotides, the CDR3 is TGTGCCAGCAGCTTCGGACAGGGGTTAAGCGAGCAGTACTTC. This sequence encodes CASSFGQGLSEQYF. Variable domain in full (rest from reference TRBV5-8 and TRBJ2-7): EAGVTQSPTHLIKTRGQQATLRCSPISGHTSVYWYQQALGLGLQFLLWYDEGEERNRGNFPPRFSGRQFPNYSSELNVNALELEDSALYLCASSFGQGLSEQYFGPGTRLTVT.

The chain employs TRBV7-3 and TRBJ2-7; 10 bases fit TRBD2. The germline V gene encodes CDR1 SGHTA and CDR2 FQGTGA. The CDR3 loop spans 14 amino acids. The V segment lost 5 bases and the J segment 2 bases; nucleotides outside the gene matches: 3. The CDR3 loop is CASSEREGTYEQYF. The CDR3 bases are TGTGCCAGCAGCGAGCGGGAGGGCACCTACGAGCAGTACTTC.

V and J are TRBV6-5 and TRBJ1-5, with D possibly matching TRBD1 (6 bases). V was pared by 5 bases and J by 0 bases, with 8 bases between. Germline V gives CDR1 MNHEY, CDR2 SVGAGI. There are 14 residues in the CDR3. In DNA form, the CDR3 reads TGTGCCAGCAGTCGGACAGTTAGCAATCAGCCCCAGCATTTT. Translating gives CASSRTVSNQPQHF.

This clone was observed a single time. This chain uses TRBV6-5 with TRBJ2-7; perhaps TRBD2 as D (6 bases). The CDR3 loop spans 13 amino acids. The V end was cut by 6 bases, the J end by 6 bases, with 15 bases between. Germline CDR1 and CDR2: MNHEY and SVGAGI. DNA of the CDR3: TGTGCCAGCAGCCCCCGGGACTCCCTCGAGCAGTACTTC. Translated, it gives CASSPRDSLEQYF.